The 11 T cell receptor beta chains reported below all come from one sample, sequenced in a study of blood T cells in healthy people across ages. For the second PCR, which ran for about 7 to 11 cycles, a sample-barcoded 5' primer and a J-beta primer mix were used. TCRdb called the 5' RACE reads again in MiXCR, with one record for every CDR3 protein. Of 380,000 or so distinct CDR3 sequences listed, 45% to 60% are singletons. Sample: blood. The receptors come from a man in his 60s in good health.

Only a few counts were recorded for this clonotype. This chain links TRBV4-2 with TRBJ2-3; no clear D gene. Per germline, CDR1 LGHNA and CDR2 YNFKEQ. Trimming shortened V by 5 bases and J by 3 bases, and 9 bases separated the two germline ends. CDR3 length: 13 amino acids. CDR3 sequence reads: CASSFRVTDTQYF. DNA for the CDR3: TGTGCCAGCAGCTTTCGGGTAACAGATACGCAGTATTTT.

V and J are TRBV3-1 and TRBJ1-2, with D possibly being TRBD1 (6 bases). The CDR3 runs to 14 residues. CDR1 is LGHDT and CDR2 is YNNKEL in the germline V gene (reference sequence). V dropped 4 bases and J dropped 5 bases, with 14 bases sitting between them. CDR3 protein: CASSPGHSSYGYTF. The CDR3 DNA follows: TGTGCCAGCAGCCCGGGACATTCGTCTTATGGCTACACCTTC.

V is TRBV20-1 and J is TRBJ2-3; D remains unclear. CDR1 is DFQATT, CDR2 SNEGSKA, per germline (reference sequence). V lost 0 bases and J lost 4, with 11 bases in between. The CDR3 runs to 14 residues. CDR3 protein: CSARDPLVADTQYF. In DNA, the CDR3 is TGCAGTGCTAGAGATCCTCTAGTGGCAGATACGCAGTATTTT.

V gene TRBV30 combines with J gene TRBJ1-2; possibly TRBD1 for D (5 bases). The V end lost 0 bases, the J end lost 5 bases, and 13 bases lay between the germline ends. Germline CDR1 GTSNPN, CDR2 SVGIG (reference sequence). This CDR3 region has 14 residues. CDR3 in DNA: TGTGCCTGGAGTGTGGGATTGGGGGTTTATGGCTACACCTTC. It yields the protein CAWSVGLGVYGYTF.

Comments on this clonotype: One end of the junction does not line up with germline, which may come from a read error. This chain joins TRBV12-3 or TRBV12-4 and TRBJ2-7; D remains unclear. The CDR3 loop spans 11 amino acids. The CDR3 DNA reads TGTGTCAGCAGTTTATTCGGTGAGCAGTACTTC. Protein sequence: CVSSLFGEQYF.

Notes on this clonotype: The junction shows a germline mismatch at one end, possibly a read error. The gene calls are TRBV7-3 and TRBJ2-3, with a possible D match to TRBD1 (6 bases). CDR1 is SGHTA, CDR2 FQGTGA, per germline. The CDR3 is 15 residues long. CDR3 nucleotide sequence: TGTGCCGGCAGCTTAACTGGGGGCGGCACAGATACGCAGTATTTT. This sequence encodes CAGSLTGGGTDTQYF.

DNA for the CDR3: TGCAGTGTTTACCGACAGAGCACAGATACGCAGTATTTT. This sequence encodes CSVYRQSTDTQYF. V usage is TRBV20-1 and J usage is TRBJ2-3, with D possibly TRBD1 on 5 matching bases. The germline V gene has CDR1 DFQATT and CDR2 SNEGSKA (reference sequence). V shed 7 bases and J shed 0 bases, with 11 bases lying between them. The length of the CDR3 is 13 residues.

The rearrangement links TRBV20-1 to TRBJ2-1, with D possibly TRBD1 on 5 matching bases. The V gene lost 6 bases and the J gene lost 10 bases, with 16 bases spanning the gap. The CDR3 spans 12 residues. Germline CDR1 DFQATT, CDR2 SNEGSKA (reference sequence). The CDR3 spells CSANPGYQEQFF. CDR3 DNA sequence: TGCAGTGCCAACCCAGGGTACCAGGAGCAGTTCTTC.

This clonotype was observed once. This rearrangement joins TRBV7-8 to TRBJ2-3, with a possible D match to TRBD2 (6 bases). The CDR3 is made up of 12 amino acids. V was trimmed by 5 bases and J by 8 bases, leaving 11 bases between them. Germline assignment: CDR1 SGHVS and CDR2 FQNEAQ. The CDR3 region is CASSLERVTQYF. CDR3 DNA: TGTGCCAGCAGCCTCGAGCGGGTTACGCAGTATTTT.

The chain joins TRBV9 to TRBJ2-1, with 9 positions matching TRBD2. After removal of 0 bases from V and 10 bases from J, the junction contained 8 bases not matched to a gene. Germline V CDR1 and CDR2: SGDLS, YYNGEE. CDR3 length: 15 amino acids. CDR3: CASSVVRGSGGEQFF. CDR3 bases: TGTGCCAGCAGCGTAGTACGTGGGAGCGGGGGGGAGCAGTTCTTC.

The chain links TRBV6-1 to TRBJ2-3, with D unclear. The length of the CDR3 is 18 residues. Looked up from germline, CDR1 is MNHNS and CDR2 is SASEGT. Trimming left V 5 bases short and J 0 bases short, with 21 bases between. CDR3 in amino acids: CASSHDPITRPSTDTQYF. CDR3 bases: TGTGCCAGCAGTCATGACCCTATAACCCGGCCTAGCACAGATACGCAGTATTTT.